One and the same sample provided the 7 T cell receptor beta chains below, sequenced in a study of CD8 T cells in ankylosing spondylitis (dated by TCRdb to about 2017). The research as a whole found: Blood from ankylosing spondylitis patients appeared to be characterized by a TCR beta motif composed of about 8 highly homologous amino acid variants.

For these TCRs, the target antigens are not known. The method was 5' RACE. Sequencing relied on an Illumina HiSeq 2500. Through fastp at Q25 and MiXCR, TCRdb rebuilt clones from the public reads, retaining in-frame beta chains. Each CDR3 protein gets just one entry, which takes the most common genes and DNA from the rows behind it. This sample has 100,000 to 150,000 distinct CDR3 sequences in its table, and roughly 15% of those were observed once. The ten top clones hold roughly 30% of the sample. Source material: blood, either unsorted or a sorted T cell fraction (not recorded which). These receptors were taken from a male donor with ankylosing spondylitis.

This clonotype was seen a few times. J is TRBJ1-5 and V is TRBV6-2 or TRBV6-3; D is ambiguous. Trimming took 2 bases from V and 4 from J, leaving 6 bases between them. CDR1 MNHEY and CDR2 SVGEGT come from the germline V gene. This CDR3 comprises 13 residues. The CDR3 spells CASSYPPNQPQHF. The CDR3, as DNA: TGTGCCAGCAGTTACCCCCCAAATCAGCCCCAGCATTTT.

In its sample, this clonotype was seen a few times. The rearrangement links TRBV5-6 to TRBJ2-1; D possibly corresponds to TRBD2 (6 bases). The CDR3 runs to 14 residues. Trimming pared 0 bases from V and 8 bases from J, leaving 12 bases between. Per the germline V gene, CDR1 is SGHDT and CDR2 is YYEEEE. In DNA, the CDR3 is TGTGCCAGCAGCTTGGGCTCTAGCGCCCATGAGCAGTTCTTC. Encoded protein: CASSLGSSAHEQFF.

The rearrangement joins TRBV19 to TRBJ2-1; D not certain. Germline values: CDR1 LNHDA, CDR2 SQIVND (reference sequence). Trimming shortened V by 3 bases and J by 2 bases, and 8 bases separated the two germline ends. The CDR3 is made up of 14 amino acids. Here the CDR3 DNA reads TGTGCCAGTAGTATCCCCACAACCTACAATGAGCAGTTCTTC. It yields the protein CASSIPTTYNEQFF.

The sample holds many counts of this clonotype. The V and J genes are TRBV27 and TRBJ2-3; 7 nucleotides agree with TRBD2. The CDR3 runs to 15 residues. Germline trimming cut 3 bases from V and 2 bases from J; bases unmatched to any gene: 5. Per the germline V gene, CDR1 is MNHEY and CDR2 is SMNVEV (reference sequence). The CDR3 DNA is TGTGCCAGCAGTTTGAGGCTAGCGGCCACAGATACGCAGTATTTT. As protein: CASSLRLAATDTQYF.

In this sample, this clonotype turned up a few times. The chain has TRBV7-3 and TRBJ1-1; TRBD1 might be the D (5 bases). The CDR3 runs to 13 residues. The V and J ends lost 3 bases and 4 bases respectively, with 9 bases between them. From germline, CDR1 is SGHTA and CDR2 FQGTGA. CDR3 sequence (DNA): TGTGCCAGCAGCTTCGGTAGGGGCACTGAAGCTTTCTTT. Translated, it gives CASSFGRGTEAFF.

This clonotype was counted only a few times. J is TRBJ2-2 and V is TRBV2; 13 bases align to TRBD2. Germline trimming cut 6 bases from V and 3 bases from J; bases unmatched to any gene: 4. The CDR3 totals 16 residues. Germline V gene data show CDR1 as SNHLY and CDR2 as FYNNEI. The CDR3 spells CASRGLAGDYTGELFF. The CDR3 region has the DNA TGTGCCAGCAGAGGACTAGCGGGAGATTACACCGGGGAGCTGTTTTTT.

The chain employs TRBV28 and TRBJ2-1, with TRBD2 matching 7 bases. The CDR3 runs to 16 residues. After removal of 5 bases from V and 4 bases from J, the junction contained 11 bases not matched to a gene. Germline V lookup: CDR1 MDHEN, CDR2 SYDVKM. The DNA for the CDR3 is TGTGCCAGCAGTCCCCTTGTAGCGGGTGAATACAATGAGCAGTTCTTC. Translated, it gives CASSPLVAGEYNEQFF.